Sequencing of this T cell receptor (beta chain) was carried out in a study of blood T cell repertoires in COVID-19. In this sample, this clone turned up once. This CDR3 contains 13 residues. V lost 4 bases to trimming and J lost 4 bases; unmatched junction nucleotides: 3. The germline gives CDR1 SGHVS, CDR2 FQNEAQ. This table comes from immunoSEQ multiplex PCR, and its TCRdb copy is limited to in-frame clones, with some not included. The sample records just over 650,000 clones, 75% to 90% being singletons. The sequenced sample was peripheral blood. The TCR sequence derives from a woman between 18 and 29 years old with acute or convalescent COVID-19. This rearrangement joins TRBV7-8 to TRBJ1-1, with 7 bases fitting TRBD1. In DNA, the CDR3 is TGTGCCAGCAGCTCAGGGACAGTCACTGAAGCTTTCTTT. It encodes CASSSGTVTEAFF. Together with reference TRBV7-8 and TRBJ1-1, the CDR3 gives the full variable domain: GAGVSQSPRYKVAKRGQDVALRCDPISGHVSLFWYQQALGQGPEFLTYFQNEAQLDKSGLPSDRFFAERPEGSVSTLKIQRTQQEDSAVYLCASSSGTVTEAFFGQGTRLTVV.